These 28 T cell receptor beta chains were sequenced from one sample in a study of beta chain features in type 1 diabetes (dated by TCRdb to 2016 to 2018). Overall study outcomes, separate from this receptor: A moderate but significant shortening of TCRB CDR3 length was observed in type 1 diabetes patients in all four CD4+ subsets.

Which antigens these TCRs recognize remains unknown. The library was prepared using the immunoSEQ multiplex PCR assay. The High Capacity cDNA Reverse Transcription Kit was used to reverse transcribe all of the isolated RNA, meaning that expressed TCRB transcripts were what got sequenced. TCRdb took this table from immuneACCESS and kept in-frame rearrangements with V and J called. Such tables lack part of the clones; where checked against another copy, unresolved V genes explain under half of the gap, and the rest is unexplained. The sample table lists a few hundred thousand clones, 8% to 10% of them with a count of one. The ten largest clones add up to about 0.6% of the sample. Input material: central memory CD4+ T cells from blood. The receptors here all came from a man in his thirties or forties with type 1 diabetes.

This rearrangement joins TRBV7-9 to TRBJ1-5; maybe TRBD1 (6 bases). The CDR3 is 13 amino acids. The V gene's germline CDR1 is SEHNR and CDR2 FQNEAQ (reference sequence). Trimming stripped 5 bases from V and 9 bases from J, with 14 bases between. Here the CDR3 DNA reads TGTGCCAGCAGCCGTCAACAGGGATGGCCCCAGCATTTT. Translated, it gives CASSRQQGWPQHF.

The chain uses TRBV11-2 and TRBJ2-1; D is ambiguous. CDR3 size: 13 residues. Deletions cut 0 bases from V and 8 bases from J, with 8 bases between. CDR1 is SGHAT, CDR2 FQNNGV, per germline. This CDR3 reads CASSLDREDEQFF. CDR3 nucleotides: TGTGCCAGCAGCTTAGACCGAGAAGATGAGCAGTTCTTC.

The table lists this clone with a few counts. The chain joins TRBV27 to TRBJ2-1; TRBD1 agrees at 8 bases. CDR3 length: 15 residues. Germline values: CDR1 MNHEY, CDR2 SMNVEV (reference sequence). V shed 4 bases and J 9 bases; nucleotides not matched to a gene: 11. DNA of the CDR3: TGTGCCAGCAGTTCTCTCCAGGGGGCATCGGGTGAGCAGTTCTTC. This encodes CASSSLQGASGEQFF.

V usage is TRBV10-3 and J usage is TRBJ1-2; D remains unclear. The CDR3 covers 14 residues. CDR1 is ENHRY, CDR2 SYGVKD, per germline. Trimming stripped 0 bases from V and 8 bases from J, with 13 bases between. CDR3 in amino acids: CAISESSGGVGYTF. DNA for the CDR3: TGTGCCATCAGTGAGTCGTCAGGCGGGGTGGGCTACACCTTC.

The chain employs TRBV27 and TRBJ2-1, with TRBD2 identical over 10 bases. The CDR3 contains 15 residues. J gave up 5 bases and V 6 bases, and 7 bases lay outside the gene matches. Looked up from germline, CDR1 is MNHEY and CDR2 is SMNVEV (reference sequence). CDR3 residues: CASRGLASGNNEQFF. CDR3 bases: TGTGCCAGCAGGGGACTAGCGTCTGGGAACAATGAGCAGTTCTTC.

CDR3 bases: TGTGCCAGCACCGAGTCGTTGGGGGCCTACGAGCAGTACTTC. It translates to CASTESLGAYEQYF. The rearrangement joins TRBV11-2 to TRBJ2-7; the D call may be TRBD1 or TRBD2 (5 bases each). Germline CDR1 reads SGHAT; CDR2 reads FQNNGV. Trimming stripped 7 bases from V and 2 bases from J, with 15 bases between. The CDR3 loop spans 14 amino acids.

CDR3 in DNA: TGCAGCGCCGTAACTCAGGGGCCAAGCGCTGGGGCCAACGTCCTGACTTTC. Encoded protein: CSAVTQGPSAGANVLTF. The chain links TRBV29-1 to TRBJ2-6, with D possibly TRBD1 on 6 matching bases. Germline assignment: CDR1 SQVTM and CDR2 ANQGSEA. The V and J ends lost 7 bases and 2 bases respectively, with 21 bases between them. The CDR3 sequence is 17 residues long.

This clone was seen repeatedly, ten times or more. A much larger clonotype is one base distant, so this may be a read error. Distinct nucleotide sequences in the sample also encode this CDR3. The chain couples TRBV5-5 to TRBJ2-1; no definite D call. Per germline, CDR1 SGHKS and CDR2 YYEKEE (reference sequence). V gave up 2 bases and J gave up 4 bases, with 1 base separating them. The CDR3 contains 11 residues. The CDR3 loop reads CASSLYNEQFF. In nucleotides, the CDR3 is TGTGCCAGCAGCTTATACAATGAGCAGTTCTTC. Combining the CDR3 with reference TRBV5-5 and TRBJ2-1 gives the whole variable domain DAGVTQSPTHLIKTRGQQVTLRCSPISGHKSVSWYQQVLGQGPQFIFQYYEKEERGRGNFPDRFSARQFPNYSSELNVNALLLGDSALYLCASSLYNEQFFGPGTRLTVL.

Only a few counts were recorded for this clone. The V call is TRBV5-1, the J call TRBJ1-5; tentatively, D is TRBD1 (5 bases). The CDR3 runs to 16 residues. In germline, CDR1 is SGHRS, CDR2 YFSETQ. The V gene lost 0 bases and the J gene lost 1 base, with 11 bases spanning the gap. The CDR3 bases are TGCGCCAGCAGCTTGGGTCCATCAGGGAGCAATCAGCCCCAGCATTTT. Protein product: CASSLGPSGSNQPQHF.

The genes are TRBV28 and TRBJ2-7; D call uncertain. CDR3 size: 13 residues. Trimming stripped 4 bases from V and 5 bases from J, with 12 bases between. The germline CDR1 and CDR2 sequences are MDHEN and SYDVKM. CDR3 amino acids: CASSSQLTDEQYF. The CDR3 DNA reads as TGTGCCAGCAGTTCTCAACTAACAGACGAGCAGTACTTC.

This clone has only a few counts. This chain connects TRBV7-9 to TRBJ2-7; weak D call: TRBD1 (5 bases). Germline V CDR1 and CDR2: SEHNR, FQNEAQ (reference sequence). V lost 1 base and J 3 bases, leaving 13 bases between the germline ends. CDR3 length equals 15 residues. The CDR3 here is CASSLVRRADYEQYF. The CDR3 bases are TGTGCCAGCAGCTTAGTTCGCAGGGCAGACTACGAGCAGTACTTC.

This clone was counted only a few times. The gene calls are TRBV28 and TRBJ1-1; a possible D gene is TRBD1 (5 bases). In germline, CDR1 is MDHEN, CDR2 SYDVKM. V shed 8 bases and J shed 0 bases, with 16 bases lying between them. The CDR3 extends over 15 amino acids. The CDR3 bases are TGTGCCAGCCTGACTGGGGACCGATTGAACACTGAAGCTTTCTTT. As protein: CASLTGDRLNTEAFF.

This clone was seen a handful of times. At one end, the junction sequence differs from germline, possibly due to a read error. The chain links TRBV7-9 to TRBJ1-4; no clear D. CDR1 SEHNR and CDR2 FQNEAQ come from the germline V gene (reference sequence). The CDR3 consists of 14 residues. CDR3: CASSQEAGREKLFF. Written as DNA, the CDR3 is TGCGCCAGCAGCCAAGAGGCGGGCAGGGAAAAACTGTTTTTT.

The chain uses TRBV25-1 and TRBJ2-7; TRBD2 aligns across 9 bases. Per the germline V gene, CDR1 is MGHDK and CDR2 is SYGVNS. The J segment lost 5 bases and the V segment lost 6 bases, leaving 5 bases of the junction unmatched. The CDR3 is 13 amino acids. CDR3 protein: CASSPAGGDEQYF. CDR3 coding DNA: TGTGCCAGCAGCCCAGCGGGAGGTGACGAGCAGTACTTC.

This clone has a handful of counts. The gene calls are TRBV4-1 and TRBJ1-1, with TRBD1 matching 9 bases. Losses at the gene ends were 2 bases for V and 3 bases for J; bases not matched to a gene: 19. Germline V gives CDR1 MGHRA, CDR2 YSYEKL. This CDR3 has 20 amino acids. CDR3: CASSQLFPSRDRAYHTEAFF. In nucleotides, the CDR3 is TGCGCCAGCAGCCAACTTTTTCCCTCCCGGGACAGGGCATATCACACTGAAGCTTTCTTT.

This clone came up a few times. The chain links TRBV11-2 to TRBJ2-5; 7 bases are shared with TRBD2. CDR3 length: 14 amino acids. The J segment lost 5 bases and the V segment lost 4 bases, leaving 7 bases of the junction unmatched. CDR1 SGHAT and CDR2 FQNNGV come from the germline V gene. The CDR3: CASSSKTSTETQYF. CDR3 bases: TGTGCCAGCAGCTCCAAGACTAGCACGGAGACCCAGTACTTC.

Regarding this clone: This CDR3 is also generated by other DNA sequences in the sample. In DNA form, the CDR3 reads TGTGCCAGCAGTAGTAGCGGGAGGGGCACAGATACGCAGTATTTT. Encoded protein: CASSSSGRGTDTQYF. The V and J genes are TRBV28 and TRBJ2-3, with 11 bases fitting TRBD2. The germline V gene has CDR1 MDHEN and CDR2 SYDVKM. The CDR3 is 15 amino acids. Trimming at V came to 5 bases and at J to 1 base, leaving 2 bases not matched to a gene. Looking up the rest from reference TRBV28 and TRBJ2-3 gives the full variable domain: DVKVTQSSRYLVKRTGEKVFLECVQDMDHENMFWYRQDPGLGLRLIYFSYDVKMKEKGDIPEGYSVSREKKERFSLILESASTNQTSMYLCASSSSGRGTDTQYFGPGTRLTVL.

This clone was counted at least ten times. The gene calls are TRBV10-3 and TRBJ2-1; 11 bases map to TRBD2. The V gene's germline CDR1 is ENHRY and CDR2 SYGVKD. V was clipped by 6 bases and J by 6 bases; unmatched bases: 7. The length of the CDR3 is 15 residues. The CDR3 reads CAIRQLAGEGNEQFF. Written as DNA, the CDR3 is TGTGCCATCAGACAACTAGCGGGAGAAGGCAATGAGCAGTTCTTC.

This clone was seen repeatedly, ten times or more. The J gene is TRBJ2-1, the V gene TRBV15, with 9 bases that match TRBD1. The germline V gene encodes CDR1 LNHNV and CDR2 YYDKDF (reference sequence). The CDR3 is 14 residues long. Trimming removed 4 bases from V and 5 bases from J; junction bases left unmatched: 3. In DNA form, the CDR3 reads TGTGCCACCAGCACCGGGACAGGGAACAATGAGCAGTTCTTC. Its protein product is CATSTGTGNNEQFF.

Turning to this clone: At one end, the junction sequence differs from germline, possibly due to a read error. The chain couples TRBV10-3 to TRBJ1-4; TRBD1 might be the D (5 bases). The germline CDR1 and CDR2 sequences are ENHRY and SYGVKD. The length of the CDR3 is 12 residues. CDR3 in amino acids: CASSPRGAGAFF. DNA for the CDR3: TGTGCCAGCAGTCCCCGTGGGGCAGGAGCGTTTTTT.

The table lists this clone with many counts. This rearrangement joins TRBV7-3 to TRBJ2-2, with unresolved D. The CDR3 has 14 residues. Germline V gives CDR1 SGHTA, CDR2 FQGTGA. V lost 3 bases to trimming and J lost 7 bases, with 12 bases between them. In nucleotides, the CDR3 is TGTGCCAGCAGCTTCCTCCCGGAGAACGGGGAGCTGTTTTTT. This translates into CASSFLPENGELFF.

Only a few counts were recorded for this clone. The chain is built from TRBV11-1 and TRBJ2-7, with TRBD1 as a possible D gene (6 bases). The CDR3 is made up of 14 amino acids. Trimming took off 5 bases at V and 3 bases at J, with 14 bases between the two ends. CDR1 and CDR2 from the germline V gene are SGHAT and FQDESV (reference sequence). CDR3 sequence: CASSQDQGSYEQYF. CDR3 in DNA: TGTGCCAGCAGCCAAGATCAGGGGAGCTACGAGCAGTACTTC.

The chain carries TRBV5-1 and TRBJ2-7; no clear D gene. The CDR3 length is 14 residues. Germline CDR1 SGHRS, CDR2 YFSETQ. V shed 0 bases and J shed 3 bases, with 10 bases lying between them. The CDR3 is CASSLGWQSYEQYF. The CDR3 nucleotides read TGCGCCAGCAGCTTGGGCTGGCAGAGCTACGAGCAGTACTTC. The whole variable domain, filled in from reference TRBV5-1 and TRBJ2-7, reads KAGVTQTPRYLIKTRGQQVTLSCSPISGHRSVSWYQQTPGQGLQFLFEYFSETQRNKGNFPGRFSGRQFSNSRSEMNVSTLELGDSALYLCASSLGWQSYEQYFGPGTRLTVT.

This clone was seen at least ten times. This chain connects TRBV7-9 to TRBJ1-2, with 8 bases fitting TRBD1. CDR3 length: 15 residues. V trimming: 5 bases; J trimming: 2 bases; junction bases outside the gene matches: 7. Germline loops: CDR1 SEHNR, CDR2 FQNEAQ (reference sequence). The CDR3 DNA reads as TGTGCCAGCAGCCAAGGACAGGGCAACAACTATGGCTACACCTTC. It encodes CASSQGQGNNYGYTF.

The CDR3 is CASHWTGQETQYF. Written as DNA, the CDR3 is TGCGCCAGCCATTGGACAGGTCAAGAGACCCAGTACTTC. The chain is built from TRBV5-1 and TRBJ2-5; 7 positions agree with TRBD1. This CDR3 contains 13 residues. Germline V lookup: CDR1 SGHRS, CDR2 YFSETQ. V lost 7 bases, J lost 2 bases, and 5 bases stayed unmatched.

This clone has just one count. The CDR3 bases are TGTGCCAGCAGACAGTACAGGGGGTTTAATGAAAAACTGTTTTTT. Translation: CASRQYRGFNEKLFF. This sequence joins TRBV6-6 and TRBJ1-4, with 8 bases matching TRBD1. The CDR3 is 15 amino acids. Trimming cost V 6 bases and J 4 bases; bases outside gene matches: 7. Germline CDR1 MNHNY, CDR2 SVGAGI (reference sequence).

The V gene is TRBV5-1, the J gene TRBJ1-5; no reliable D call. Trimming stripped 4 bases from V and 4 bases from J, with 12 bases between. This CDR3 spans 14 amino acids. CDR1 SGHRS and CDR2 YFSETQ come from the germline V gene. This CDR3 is CASSPGERNQPQHF. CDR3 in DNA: TGCGCCAGCAGCCCTGGAGAGAGAAATCAGCCCCAGCATTTT.

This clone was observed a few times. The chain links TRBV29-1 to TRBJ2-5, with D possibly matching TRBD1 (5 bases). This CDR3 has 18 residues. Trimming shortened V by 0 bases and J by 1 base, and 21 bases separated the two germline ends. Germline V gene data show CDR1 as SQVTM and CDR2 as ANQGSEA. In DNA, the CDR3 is TGCAGCGTTGAAGACGCAGCCACTCCGGAGACAGTCCAAGAGACCCAGTACTTC. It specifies CSVEDAATPETVQETQYF.